A selection of T cell receptor beta chains follows, all from one sample in a study of blood T cell repertoires in COVID-19. The protocol was immunoSEQ multiplex PCR, while the TCRdb copy is restricted to in-frame clones and leaves out a portion. The sample consists of 28,000 or so clones, over 75% of them appearing once. The specimen sequenced was peripheral blood. Every receptor here comes from a man between 65 and 85 years old with acute or convalescent COVID-19. The CDR3 runs from the conserved cysteine through the conserved F or W. Each record gives: J gene, V gene, CDR3 protein.

TRBJ1-4,TRBV24-1,CATRDSNEKLFF
TRBJ2-7,TRBV9,CASSVGRLAGGIYEQYF
TRBJ1-4,TRBV7-2,CASSPETGKNEKLFF
TRBJ1-2,TRBV2,CASREVAGGYTF
TRBJ2-5,TRBV4-3,CASSQQLGIQETQYF
TRBJ1-2,TRBV6-2/TRBV6-3,CASSYRIRDDGYTF
TRBJ1-2,TRBV20-1,CSARDREGYTF
TRBJ2-7,TRBV27,CASSPDRVGGEQYF
TRBJ1-2,TRBV6-6,CASRRPGQGIYGYTF
TRBJ2-5,TRBV2,CASNLQGQETQYF
TRBJ2-1,TRBV19,CASTPDGGDPGEQFF
TRBJ2-2,TRBV6-5,CASSRGGGAAGELFF
TRBJ2-2,TRBV2,CASSAGTGATTGELFF
TRBJ1-5,TRBV27,CASSSSGPIKRSNQPQHF
TRBJ2-5,TRBV2,CASSEGRAQETQYF
TRBJ1-4,TRBV7-8,CASSLGAGTNEKLFF
TRBJ2-3,TRBV3-1/TRBV3-2,CASSRQGLADTQYF
TRBJ1-5,TRBV2,CASSAAYSNQPQHF
TRBJ1-2,TRBV7-8,CASSQRDRGDYGYTF
TRBJ2-1,TRBV5-6,CASSLTGYEQFF
TRBJ2-3,TRBV4-2,CASSQDPGGLGTDTQYF
TRBJ1-1,TRBV6-1,CASSEVVAFF
TRBJ2-7,TRBV11-3,CASSLDYSYEQYF
TRBJ2-1,TRBV6-5,CASSRQGNEQFF
TRBJ1-1,TRBV5-1,CASIGTGVNTEAFF
TRBJ2-5,TRBV3-1/TRBV3-2,CASSHPSGQETQYF
TRBJ1-2,TRBV5-1,CASSSYGTGAIYGYTF
TRBJ1-4,TRBV9,CASSVEGRTNEKLFF
TRBJ2-1,TRBV9,CASRLGVEPHNEQFF
TRBJ1-2,TRBV19,CASGTGGSGYTF
TRBJ1-2,TRBV19,CASSIPGYGYTF
TRBJ2-5,TRBV28,CASSSDRAQETQYF
TRBJ2-5,TRBV5-4,CASSQGVRETQYF
TRBJ2-1,TRBV29-1,CSVWTRNEQFF
TRBJ2-1,TRBV11-2,CASSLAQRASGRSYNEQFF
TRBJ2-1,TRBV19,CASSIDQGSYNEQFF
TRBJ2-1,TRBV5-6,CASSPLQGTPYNEQFF
TRBJ2-5,TRBV20-1,CSAIIGTNQYF
TRBJ1-5,TRBV9,CASSSSPGTGGQPQHF
TRBJ2-5,TRBV30,CAWSLPGIQETQYF
TRBJ1-1,TRBV29-1,CSVSRQGNTEAFF
TRBJ1-2,TRBV11-2,CASTQERGVYGYTF
TRBJ1-4,TRBV24-1,CATSDFGGGLFF
TRBJ2-3,TRBV5-1,CASRPTGAGTDTQYF
TRBJ2-5,TRBV14,CASSQDWGQGQETQYF
TRBJ2-1,TRBV29-1,CSVEVSVRSGEQFF
TRBJ1-5,TRBV6-1,CASSETRTGASNQPQHF
TRBJ2-1,TRBV3-1/TRBV3-2,CASIKRGDNEQFF
TRBJ2-4,TRBV18,CASSPGTDIQYF
TRBJ2-2,TRBV18,CASSEQGRDTGELFF
TRBJ1-6,TRBV25-1,CASSPGQGNSPLHF
TRBJ2-7,TRBV6-2/TRBV6-3,CASSPRGGGSSYEQYF
TRBJ2-2,TRBV5-5,CASSLGQGAGELFF
TRBJ1-4,TRBV4-2,CASSQMTGSDEKLFF
TRBJ2-1,TRBV9,CASSATGTGAYNEQFF
TRBJ2-1,TRBV19,CASSISASGRGSYNEQFF